This T cell receptor beta chain was retrieved from a study of PD-1 blockade in classical Hodgkin lymphoma. Following autologous stem cell transplantation, relapse occurred in every patient, and exposure to brentuximab vedotin varied. In the case of this clone: Antigen specificity is unknown.

Study-wide results and caveats: Reported findings placed baseline TCR diversity lower in newly diagnosed patients (compared with healthy donors). CD4+ TCR diversity rose significantly by C4D1, and CD8+ TCR diversity did not. Those patients who began receiving nivolumab less than 1 year after ASCT had lower diversity, and they were excluded.

Clones were sequenced by immunoSEQ multiplex PCR, and TCRdb holds only the in-frame ones, with some missing. The repertoire includes fewer than 80,000 clones, about 64% of them detected once, and less than 9.5% sits in the top ten. Per the germline V gene, CDR1 is SQVTM and CDR2 is ANQGSEA. The CDR3 is made up of 13 amino acids. V lost 2 bases to trimming and J lost 1 base, with 8 bases between them. Source: peripheral blood mononuclear cells (PBMCs), taken before the second cycle of nivolumab. This receptor was taken from a human donor with classical Hodgkin lymphoma. The V and J genes are TRBV29-1 and TRBJ1-2, with no clear D. CDR3 DNA sequence: TGCAGCGTTGAACTGCATAATAACTATGGCTACACCTTC. This translates into CSVELHNNYGYTF.